The entry that follows covers one TCR beta chain sequence. What it binds is unknown. Preparation of the TCRbeta library involved a method that used unique molecular identifiers. TCRdb reprocessed the PCR reads via MiXCR and lists one record per CDR3 protein. The sample records around 100,000 distinct CDR3 sequences, around 10% being singletons. This entry belongs to a study of T-cell reconstitution after alpha-beta-depleted transplantation in children. This CDR3 spans 15 amino acids. From germline, CDR1 is MGHRA and CDR2 YSYEKL. V shed 4 bases and J shed 5 bases, with 17 bases lying between them. Study observations and caveats: Several hundred expanded graft clones reportedly were the source of alpha-beta T cells about two months after transplant. Surviving recipient T cells and thymic progenitors accounted for the high day-60 TCRbeta diversity observed in some patients. The authors attributed T-cell counts and diversity one year after transplant mostly to newly produced T cells.

This clonotype originated in a boy aged 2-15 years with acute lymphoblastic leukemia, due to receive a stem cell transplant. V and J are TRBV4-1 and TRBJ2-5; the D gene is possibly TRBD1 (8 bases). Here the sequenced sample was PBMCs, taken before TCRalphabeta/CD19-depleted stem cell transplant. In DNA, the CDR3 is TGCGCCAGCAGCCGGAAACAGGGGGAGGGGGAGACCCAGTACTTC. This gives the protein CASSRKQGEGETQYF.